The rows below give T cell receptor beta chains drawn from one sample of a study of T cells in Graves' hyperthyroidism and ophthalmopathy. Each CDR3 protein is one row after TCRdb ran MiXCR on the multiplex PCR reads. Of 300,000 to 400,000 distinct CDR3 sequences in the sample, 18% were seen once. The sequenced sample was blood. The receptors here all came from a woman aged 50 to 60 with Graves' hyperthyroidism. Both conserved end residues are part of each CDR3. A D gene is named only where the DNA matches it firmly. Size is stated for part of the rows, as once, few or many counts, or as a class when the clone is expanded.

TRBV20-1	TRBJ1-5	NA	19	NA	TGCAGTGCTAGAGCTTTGACAGGAGCAGCCTCTTACAGCAATCAGCCCCAGCATTTT	CSARALTGAASYSNQPQHF
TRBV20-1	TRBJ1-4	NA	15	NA	TGCAGTGCCGTACAGTTGGGGGGCACGCATGAAAAACTGTTTTTT	CSAVQLGGTHEKLFF
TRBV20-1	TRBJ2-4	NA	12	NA	TGCAGCACTGACAGGAACGAAAACATTCAGTACTTC	CSTDRNENIQYF
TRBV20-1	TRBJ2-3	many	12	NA	TGCAGTGCTAGAGAAGGGCCAGATACGCAGTATTTT	CSAREGPDTQYF
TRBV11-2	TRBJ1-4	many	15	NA	TGTGCCAGCAGCTTAGTGGGCACCTCTAATGAAAAACTGTTTTTT	CASSLVGTSNEKLFF
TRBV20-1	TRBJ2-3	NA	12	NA	TGCAGTGCTAGAGTCTCCGGAGATACGCAGTATTTT	CSARVSGDTQYF
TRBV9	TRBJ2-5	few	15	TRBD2	TGTGCCAGCAGCCGAACTAGCGGGGGTCGCGAGACCCAGTACTTC	CASSRTSGGRETQYF
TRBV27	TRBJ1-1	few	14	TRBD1	TGTGCCAGCAGCCAAGGCGACAGGGCGACTGAAGCTTTCTTT	CASSQGDRATEAFF
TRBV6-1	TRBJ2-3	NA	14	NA	TGTGCCTCGATGGTTTCCCTGGGAACAGATACGCAGTATTTT	CASMVSLGTDTQYF
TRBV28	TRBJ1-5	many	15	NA	TGTGCCAGCAGTGACCAGGGGTGGAGCAATCAGCCCCAGCATTTT	CASSDQGWSNQPQHF
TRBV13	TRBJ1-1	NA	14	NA	TGTGCCAGCAGCCCCCGCAGGGCAGACACTGAAGCTTTCTTT	CASSPRRADTEAFF
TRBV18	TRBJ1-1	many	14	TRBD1	TGTGCCAGCTCACCAGGACAGGGGGTATTTGAAGCTTTCTTT	CASSPGQGVFEAFF
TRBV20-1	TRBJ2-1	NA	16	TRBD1	TGCAGTGCTAGAGAAGGGACAGGGGGACGGTACAATGAGCAGTTCTTC	CSAREGTGGRYNEQFF
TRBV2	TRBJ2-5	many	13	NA	TGTGCCAGCAGTAAGGGCCTTGCGGAGACCCAGTACTTC	CASSKGLAETQYF
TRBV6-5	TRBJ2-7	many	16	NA	TGTGCCAGCAGTTACTCGAGCGCCCAGGGATCCTACGAGCAGTACTTC	CASSYSSAQGSYEQYF
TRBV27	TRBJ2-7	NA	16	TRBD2	TGTGCCAGCAGTTTAGGGGGCGGGGGGCTCTGCTACGAGCAGTACTTC	CASSLGGGGLCYEQYF
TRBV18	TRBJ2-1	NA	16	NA	TGTGCCAGCTCACCCTCGGGGGAATTCTCCTACAATGAGCAGTTCTTC	CASSPSGEFSYNEQFF
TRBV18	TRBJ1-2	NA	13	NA	TGTGCCAGCTCCCTCCGGGACCGCCTCGGCTACACCTTC	CASSLRDRLGYTF
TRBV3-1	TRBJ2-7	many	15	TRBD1	TGTGCCAGCAGCCAAGCCGGGACAGGAGGACGATGGCAGTACTTC	CASSQAGTGGRWQYF
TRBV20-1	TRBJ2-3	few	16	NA	TGCAGTGCTCCCCCTGGGGGACCCCTCAGCACAGATACGCAGTATTTT	CSAPPGGPLSTDTQYF
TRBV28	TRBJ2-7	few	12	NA	TGTGCCAGCAGATCTCAGGGGAGGGAGCAGTACTTC	CASRSQGREQYF
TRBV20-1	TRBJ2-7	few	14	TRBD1	TGCAGTGCTGGACAAACCGGGACAGGGTCCGAGCAGTACTTC	CSAGQTGTGSEQYF
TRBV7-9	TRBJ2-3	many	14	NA	TGTGCCAGCAGCTTTGGGACCTACACAGATACGCAGTATTTT	CASSFGTYTDTQYF
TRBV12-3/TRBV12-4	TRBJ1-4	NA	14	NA	TGTGCCAGCAGTTCCCTCCCCAGGGTTGAAAAACTGTTTTTT	CASSSLPRVEKLFF
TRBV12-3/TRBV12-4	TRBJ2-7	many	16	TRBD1	TGTGCCAGCAGCCTCCGGGGGACAGGCTTCTCCTACGAGCAGTACTTC	CASSLRGTGFSYEQYF
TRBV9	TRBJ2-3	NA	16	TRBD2	TGTGCCAGCAGCGCAGGGGGTAGCGGGAGAAAAGATACGCAGTATTTT	CASSAGGSGRKDTQYF
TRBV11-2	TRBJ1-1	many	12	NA	TGTGCCAGCAGCTTAGCCGCAGGGGAAGCTTTCTTT	CASSLAAGEAFF
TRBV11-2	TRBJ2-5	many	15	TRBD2	TGTGCCAGCAGCTTAGCGGGGGGGATCCAAGAGACCCAGTACTTC	CASSLAGGIQETQYF
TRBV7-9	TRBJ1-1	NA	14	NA	TGTGCCAGCAGCTTAGTGGCGGCGAACACTGAAGCTTTCTTT	CASSLVAANTEAFF
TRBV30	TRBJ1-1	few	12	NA	TGTGCCTGTCCCTCGGTGAACACTGAAGCTTTCTTT	CACPSVNTEAFF
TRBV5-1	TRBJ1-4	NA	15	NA	TGCGCCAGCAGCTTGGGTGGAAGGCGTTTTGAAAAACTGTTTTTT	CASSLGGRRFEKLFF
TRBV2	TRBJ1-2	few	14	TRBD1	TGTGCCAGCAGCCTCAGGGGGCGAAACTATGGCTACACCTTC	CASSLRGRNYGYTF
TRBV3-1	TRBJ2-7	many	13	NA	TGTGCCAGCAGCCAGGGGGGACTTTACGAGCAGTACTTC	CASSQGGLYEQYF
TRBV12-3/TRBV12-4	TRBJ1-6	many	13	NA	TGTGCCAGCAGTTTAGCCCCTAATTCACCCCTCCACTTT	CASSLAPNSPLHF
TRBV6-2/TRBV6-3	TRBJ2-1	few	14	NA	TGTGCCGGCAGTTACTCGGGCCGATACAATGAGCAGTTCTTC	CAGSYSGRYNEQFF
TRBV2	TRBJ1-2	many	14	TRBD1	TGTGCCAGCAGTGCCCTTGGGGACAGCTATGGCTACACCTTC	CASSALGDSYGYTF
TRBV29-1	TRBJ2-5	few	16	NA	TGCAGCGCCACCTTTCCGGCCTTTATCGCCCAAGAGACCCAGTACTTC	CSATFPAFIAQETQYF
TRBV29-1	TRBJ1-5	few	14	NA	TGCAGCGTTGATGGGCGTAATAGCAATCAGCCCCAGCATTTT	CSVDGRNSNQPQHF
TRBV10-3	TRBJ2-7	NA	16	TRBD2	TGTGCCATCAGTGAATACGGACTAGCGGGAGAAGGGGAGCAGTACTTC	CAISEYGLAGEGEQYF
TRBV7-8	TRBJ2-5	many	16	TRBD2	TGTGCCAGCAGCCCAGAGGGGACTAGTTTATCCGGGACCCAGTACTTC	CASSPEGTSLSGTQYF
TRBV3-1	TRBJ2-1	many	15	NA	TGTGCCAGCAGCCAAGTACATTCGCGGCCAAATGAGCAGTTCTTC	CASSQVHSRPNEQFF
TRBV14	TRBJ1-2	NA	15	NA	TGTGCCAGCAGCCAAGGCGGCGGGTGGGGCTCTGGCTACACCTTC	CASSQGGGWGSGYTF
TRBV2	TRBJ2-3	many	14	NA	TGTGCCAGCATCCCTGGAGGGGTCACAGATACGCAGTATTTT	CASIPGGVTDTQYF
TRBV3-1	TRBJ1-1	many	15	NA	TGTGCCAGCAGCCAGTTAAGCAGGACGAACACTGAAGCTTTCTTT	CASSQLSRTNTEAFF
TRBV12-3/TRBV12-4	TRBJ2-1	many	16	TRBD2	TGTGCCAGCAGTTTATATAGCGGGAGCTCCTACAATGAGCAGTTCTTC	CASSLYSGSSYNEQFF
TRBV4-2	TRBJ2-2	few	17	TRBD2	TGTGCCAGCAGCCAAGACCTAGCGGGAGGTTACCCCGGGGAGCTGTTTTTT	CASSQDLAGGYPGELFF
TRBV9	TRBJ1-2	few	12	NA	TGTGCCAGCAGCGTATACGGGGATGGCTACACCTTC	CASSVYGDGYTF
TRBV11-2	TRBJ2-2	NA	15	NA	TGTGCCAGCAGCTTATTTGGTCCGACCACCGGGGAGCTGTTTTTT	CASSLFGPTTGELFF
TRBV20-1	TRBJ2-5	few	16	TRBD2	TGCAGTGCTAGAGATTTGGGAACTAGCGCTCAAGAGACCCAGTACTTC	CSARDLGTSAQETQYF
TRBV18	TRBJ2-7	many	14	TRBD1	TGTGCCAGCTCACCAATGCAGGGGGATCACGAGCAGTACTTC	CASSPMQGDHEQYF
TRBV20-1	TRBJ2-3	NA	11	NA	TGCAGTGCTATCGCATCAGATACGCAGTATTTT	CSAIASDTQYF